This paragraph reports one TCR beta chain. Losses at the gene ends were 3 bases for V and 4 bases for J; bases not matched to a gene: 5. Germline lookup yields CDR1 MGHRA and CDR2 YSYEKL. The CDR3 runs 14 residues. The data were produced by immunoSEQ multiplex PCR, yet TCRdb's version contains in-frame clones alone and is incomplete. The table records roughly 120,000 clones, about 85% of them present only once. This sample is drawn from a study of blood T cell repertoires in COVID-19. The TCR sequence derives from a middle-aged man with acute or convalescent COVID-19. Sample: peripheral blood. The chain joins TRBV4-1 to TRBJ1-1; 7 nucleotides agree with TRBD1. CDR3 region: CASSQRTGATEAFF. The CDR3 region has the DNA TGCGCCAGCAGCCAGCGCACAGGGGCCACTGAAGCTTTCTTT.